This TCR beta chain was captured by sequencing in a study of OX40 agonist ivuxolimab in advanced cancers. Study overall: Patients undergoing dose escalation presented with hepatocellular carcinoma, melanoma, renal cell or head and neck cancer.

Generated by immunoSEQ multiplex PCR, the TCRdb table keeps only in-frame clones and is missing some. The table has some 70,000 clones, roughly 89% seen once. Study-wide results and caveats: Low normalized T-cell clonal expansion also characterized some of the nonresponders.

The table lists this clone with a count of one. Antigen unknown. Germline loops: CDR1 MNHEY, CDR2 SVGAGI. V was shortened by 6 bases and J by 10 bases, with 18 bases between the two germline ends. CDR3 length: 13 residues. The origin of this receptor is an adult with an advanced solid tumor such as melanoma, head and neck, liver or kidney cancer. This chain uses TRBV6-5 with TRBJ1-1; D perhaps matches TRBD1 (5 bases). The starting material was CD4+ or CD8+ T cells sorted from blood, obtained in a trial of the OX40 agonist ivuxolimab. CDR3 amino acids: CASSSPRTRGAFF. The CDR3 nucleotides are TGTGCCAGCAGCTCCCCCCGGACAAGGGGAGCTTTCTTT.